This record covers a single TCR beta chain. Its antigen is not known. This sample was included in a study of cytomegalovirus exposure and HLA in healthy donors. Across the study: Membership in the Caucasian-associated ancestry cluster was found for about 84% of 300 to 500 genotyped donors.

The CDR3 covers 16 residues. V was pared by 0 bases and J by 0 bases, with 5 bases of the junction left unmatched. Germline V CDR1 and CDR2: SGDLS, YYNGEE. Use of 60 Vbeta and 13 Jbeta primers characterized the PCR. As processed by the authors: Approximately 10 million shared chains were among about 80 million unique TCR beta chains counted in a later analysis. The table came from immunoSEQ multiplex PCR; TCRdb's copy has only in-frame clones and leaves some out. D and trimming were read from the DNA, whereas the V and J calls and clone size are those reported in that table. The table shows around 150,000 clones, with 70% to 80% occurring only once. Study-wide findings and caveats: A link between a missense DCLRE1C variant and TCR beta V- and J-gene trimming emerged from a later analysis. Some V segments, TRBV6-2 and TRBV6-3 among them, were indistinguishable and were therefore excluded.

This sequence was found in a woman aged 45-65 years in good health and CMV-seronegative. Material: PBMCs. The rearrangement uses TRBV9 and TRBJ2-7; 8 positions agree with TRBD1. The CDR3 DNA reads as TGTGCCAGCAGCGTAGAGACAGGGGCAACCTCCTACGAGCAGTACTTC. It encodes CASSVETGATSYEQYF.